This T cell receptor (beta chain) was obtained from a study of T cell responses to AZD1222 COVID-19 vaccine (dated by TCRdb to the early 2020s). Looking at the study overall: AZD1222 recipients with second doses at about 4 weeks or about 12 weeks were pooled, because spike-specific TCR depth and breadth did not differ between schedules. TCR sequencing was performed for fewer than 250 trial participants, of whom roughly 200 were given two doses of AZD1222 and around 26 were given two doses of MenACWY control vaccine. Trial participants were enrolled by age into subgroups of 18-55, 56-69 and 70-plus years, and around 140, 26 and 57 TCR-sequenced participants, respectively, were included in these subgroups. Overall results and qualifications from the work: Because no day 14 peak-response samples were available, repertoires were characterized only after the peak T cell response. Conclusions about previously exposed vaccinees were limited because only five to seven AZD1222 recipients were SARS-CoV-2 seropositive at baseline. CD4 TCRs associated with the vaccine covered the entire spike protein, and the dominant responses were in regions 160-218 and 743-854. A significant rise in spike-specific TCR breadth and depth was observed after two AZD1222 doses relative to day 0 and relative to MenACWY recipients. The 56-69-year group was small, and its depth increase did not reach significance, likely because of low power. Reportedly, almost half of the unique spike-specific TCRs recognized epitopes lying outside the regions that are mutated in the B.1.351 and B.1.1.7 variants. Participants were mostly white British and included more females than males, and it was suggested by the authors that clonal diversity may have been underestimated.

The CDR3 regions of human TCRbeta chains were subjected to immunosequencing. Concerning the study's data processing: Repertoire TCRs were checked for matches against a reference library of SARS-CoV-2-specific TCRs that had been generated using the MIRA antigen-specificity platform. Breadth was defined as the fraction of unique TCRs that were SARS-CoV-2-associated, and depth was defined as the fraction of total T cells that were SARS-CoV-2-associated. Using the MIRA data, each spike-specific TCR was assigned both to the spike region to which the TCR was reactive and to a CD4 or CD8 class. Log10-transformed breadth and depth values were compared by one-way ANOVA with Sidak's multiple comparisons tests. TCRdb holds this immuneACCESS table with in-frame rearrangements only. Some clones are missing; in checked studies, unresolved V genes explain under half, and the rest has no known cause. That table furnishes V, J and clone size, whereas the DNA furnished D and trimming. The sample data list some 50,000 clones, and around 84% of these were observed just once. 25% to 30% of the sample comes from the top ten.

To note about this clone: Its antigen is currently not known. Base qualities are missing; no much larger clone stands one base away.

The CDR3 holds 12 amino acids from the cysteine to the phenylalanine. CDR3 DNA only is kept here, 36 bases in frame from base 1. V is pruned by 3 bases and J by 7 bases, leaving 2 bases of the junction without a gene match. CDR1 and CDR2 were assigned from the germline V gene as SGHTA and FQGNSA. The time point label, read with the paper, signifies: baseline before first vaccination. Vaccinee samples were obtained from the UK trials COV001 and COV002, which included a single-blind randomized controlled phase 2/3 trial of AZD1222 (ChAdOx1 nCoV-19) in healthy adults. Trial participant PBMC samples were collected at day 0 and day 28 after the second dose for TCRbeta chain sequencing.

The sequences come from peripheral blood, collected on day 0 of AZD1222 vaccination. The chain uses TRBV7-2 and TRBJ1-1, and 7 junction bases match TRBD1. This receptor was obtained from an adult in good health. The CDR3 sequence is CASSLTGIEAFF. The DNA sequence is given as TGTGCCAGCAGCTTGACAGGGATTGAAGCTTTCTTT.